This T cell receptor beta chain emerged from a study of T cell repertoires in cytomegalovirus infection. A single record per CDR3 protein comes from TCRdb applying MiXCR to the reads. The data hold roughly 230,000 distinct CDR3 sequences, with about 18% observed a single time. Regarding this clonotype: The antigen is unknown.

Study outcomes and limitations: Ex vivo responses were dominated by HLA-C-restricted CMV-specific TCR beta clonotypes.

Deletions cut 7 bases from V and 8 bases from J, with 11 bases between. Germline values: CDR1 MGHRA, CDR2 YSYEKL. This CDR3 region has 11 residues. The chain links TRBV4-1 to TRBJ1-2, with D perhaps TRBD1 (5 bases). What was sequenced was CD8+ T cells from PBMCs. The TCR originated in a human donor in good health (CMV status not recorded). Some clones in this sample may be carry-over from other donors' samples. This CDR3 reads CASTGGDGYTF. The CDR3 DNA follows: TGCGCCAGCACGGGGGGGGACGGCTACACCTTC.